This T cell receptor (beta chain) is drawn from a study of T cells in Graves' hyperthyroidism and ophthalmopathy. Across the whole study: Before treatment of any kind, peripheral blood was taken at initial diagnosis.

TCR beta CDR3 regions were amplified from RNA. During a first-round RT-PCR of the TCR CDR3, the HTBI primer set was used. TCRdb reanalysed the multiplex PCR reads using MiXCR and keeps one entry per CDR3 protein. Among roughly 640,000 distinct CDR3 sequences listed, about a sixth were seen once. Patients affected by ophthalmopathy presented a Clinical Activity Score of at least 3, a NOSPECS grade of at least 4, and disease duration below 3 months. The study excluded patients with uncontrolled infection, other autoimmune disease, pregnancy or lactation. The germline CDR1 and CDR2 sequences are MGHRA and YSYEKL. The CDR3 totals 16 residues. J gave up 3 bases and V 2 bases, and 9 bases lay outside the gene matches.

The chain links TRBV4-1 to TRBJ2-7; TRBD1 aligns across 8 bases. This TCR was sampled from a woman between 40 and 50 years old with Graves' ophthalmopathy. Sequenced sample: blood. The CDR3 spells CASSQTSGTGLYEQYF. The CDR3 nucleotides are TGCGCCAGCAGCCAAACTTCCGGGACAGGCCTCTACGAGCAGTACTTC.